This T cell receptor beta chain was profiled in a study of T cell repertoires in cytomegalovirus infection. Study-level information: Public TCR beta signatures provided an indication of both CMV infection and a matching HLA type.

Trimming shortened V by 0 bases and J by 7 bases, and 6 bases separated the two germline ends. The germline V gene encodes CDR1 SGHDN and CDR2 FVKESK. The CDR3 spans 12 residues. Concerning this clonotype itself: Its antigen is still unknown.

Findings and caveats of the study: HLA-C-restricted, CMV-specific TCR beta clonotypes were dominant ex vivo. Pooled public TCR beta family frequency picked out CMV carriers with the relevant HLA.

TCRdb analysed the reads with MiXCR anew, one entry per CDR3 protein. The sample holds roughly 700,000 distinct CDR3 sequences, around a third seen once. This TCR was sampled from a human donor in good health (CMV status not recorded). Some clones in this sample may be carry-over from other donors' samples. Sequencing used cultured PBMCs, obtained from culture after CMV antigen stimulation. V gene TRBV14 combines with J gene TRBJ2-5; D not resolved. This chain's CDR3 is CASSQDRVTQYF. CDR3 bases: TGTGCCAGCAGCCAAGATCGAGTGACCCAGTACTTC.